This TCR beta chain was captured in a study of vaccination and CD4 T cells after COVID-19 (dated by TCRdb to 2021 to 2024). Study-level background: In the convalescent cohort there were six males and four females, among whom were two Hispanic individuals, seven Caucasians, two Asians and one multiracial person. Each participant got two doses of either the Pfizer-BioNTech BNT162b2 vaccine (n=8) or the Moderna mRNA-1273 vaccine (n=2). Culture stimuli were overlapping spike peptide pools from SARS-CoV-2 and from the common cold coronaviruses HCoV-NL63, HCoV-OC43 and HCoV-229E. In around nine COVID-19 convalescent patients and several infection-naive healthy vaccine recipients, the spike-specific CD4+ TCR repertoire before mRNA vaccination was compared with the repertoire after mRNA vaccination. Control cultures used a CEFX viral epitope pool as positive control, an HIV-1 Nef peptide pool as negative control, or no peptide. Post-COVID blood samples were collected from convalescent patients a median of roughly 100 days after diagnosis, with a range of roughly 30 to 161 days. Post-vaccine blood samples were obtained a median of about 77 days after the second vaccine dose, with a range of about 13 to 241 days.

Here is what the overall study found, with its caveats: Although the median number of SARS-CoV-2-reactive clonotypes went up from fewer than 25 after infection to 30 to 45 after vaccination, the increase was not significant. The number of convalescent patients in the study was relatively small, and the study did not examine early timepoints following natural infection. Among convalescent patients, a median roughly 84% of the SARS-CoV-2-reactive clones seen after vaccination appeared only after vaccination, which suggests priming specific to the vaccine. Nearly all vaccine-specific clones in convalescent patients (304 of 307) were mono-reactive for SARS-CoV-2 spike rather than cross-reactive with common cold coronaviruses.

Relative to germline, V is 1 base shorter and J is 5 bases shorter, with 11 bases between their ends. From its cysteine to its phenylalanine, the CDR3 spans 14 amino acids. Only the CDR3 DNA is retained, 42 bases long and in frame from the first base. CDR1 MNHNS and CDR2 SASEGT were looked up in the germline V gene. Worth noting for this clonotype: Its antigen remains undetermined. Per-base quality was not reported, and no clone a single base away is much larger than it.

Receptors were amplified or captured by PCR. DNA from cultured CD4+ T cells underwent TCR sequencing with the Oncomine TCR Beta short-read assay at the Johns Hopkins FTIC core. The QIAamp micro DNA kit was used to extract genomic DNA from the cultured CD4+ T cells. Oncomine TCR Beta libraries made from cultured CD4+ T cells were pooled using unique dual indexes and sequenced on an Illumina iSeq 100. For the original study's pipeline: Non-productive sequences were filtered out, and CDR3s that did not start with C, did not end with F or W, or were shorter than 7 amino acids were discarded. The MANAFEST web application was used to identify antigen-specific clonotypes by comparing peptide-stimulated wells against reference wells and other culture wells. For a clone to be called positive, the clone needed an FDR below 0.05, an odds ratio above 5, and a productive frequency above 0.1% in at least two of three replicate wells. Cross-reactive clonotypes were defined as significantly expanded in both SARS-CoV-2 spike wells and at least one common cold coronavirus spike condition. Using R version 3.6.1, CDR3 homology was evaluated through Levenshtein distances (stringdist) along with unrooted phylogenetic trees (ape). TCRdb redid the processing of the public reads, applying fastp at Q25 and MiXCR, and retained in-frame beta chains. When rows share a CDR3 protein, they turn into one entry using the most common DNA and genes. These V and J calls derive from TCRdb rather than the authors' analysis. The sample records under 25,000 distinct CDR3 sequences, more than 70% of which are singletons. About 18% of the sample rests with the top ten.

In light of the paper, this sample's treatment or condition label describes: approximately 9-day PBMC culture with coronavirus spike peptide pools or control peptides (ViraFEST assay). To expand antigen-specific T cells with peptide pools and then pick out the expanded clonotypes through TCR sequencing, the study relied on the ViraFEST assay. The absence of prior SARS-CoV-2 infection in healthy vaccine recipients was confirmed by negative nucleocapsid antibody tests before and after vaccination. Each well held about 1.8 million PBMCs cultured with roughly 10 ug/ml peptide pools in IMDM containing around 4.5% human AB serum and 7.5 to 10 IU/ml IL-2. Half of the culture medium was replaced with fresh IL-2-containing medium on days 3 and 7. After roughly 9 days of culture, CD4+ T cells were isolated by negative selection with the EasySep CD4+ T cell isolation kit. Ficoll-Paque Plus gradient centrifugation was used to isolate PBMCs from whole blood, and the isolated PBMCs were then either used fresh or cryopreserved at -140C. Triplicate wells were generally used for each culture condition.

This TCR was recovered from a human donor who received a COVID-19 vaccine. The chain couples TRBV6-1 to TRBJ2-5; no confident D gene assignment can be made. Here the sequenced sample was CD4+ T cells from blood, cultured in vitro, taken after SARS-CoV-2 vaccination. The DNA reads TGTGCCAGCAGTGAAGGTTTGACTGGGGAGACCCAGTACTTC. Its product reads: CASSEGLTGETQYF.